These 8 T cell receptor beta chains share one sample of origin, sequenced in a study of CXCR3-negative and CXCR3-positive naive CD8 T cells. TRB cDNA libraries were made by UMI-labeled 5' RACE. TCRdb processed the 5' RACE reads again and assigns one entry to each CDR3 protein, with no DNA. This sample's table reports approximately 56,000 distinct CDR3 sequences. The source material was memory CD8+ T cells from blood. All receptors come from a human donor in good health. Some clones in this sample may be carry-over from other donors' samples.

The CDR3: CSAGSGAGETQYF. J is TRBJ2-5 and V is TRBV29-1; TCRdb proposes TRBD1, but this gene call is untestable without DNA. This CDR3 comprises 13 residues. Germline CDR1 reads SQVTM; CDR2 reads ANQGSEA.

CDR3 loop: CASNQRGGANNQPQHF. The chain links TRBV7-8 to TRBJ1-5. Germline V gene data show CDR1 as SGHVS and CDR2 as FQNEAQ. The CDR3 is 16 residues long.

The rearrangement joins TRBV29-1 to TRBJ2-7; checking the TCRdb D call of TRBD1 is not possible without DNA. The CDR3 contains 12 residues. Per germline, CDR1 SQVTM and CDR2 ANQGSEA. CDR3 loop: CSVLTPGRFAYF.

The J gene is TRBJ2-2, the V gene TRBV29-1; TCRdb outputs TRBD1, but without DNA this stays unchecked. The CDR3 has 13 residues. The germline gives CDR1 SQVTM, CDR2 ANQGSEA. CDR3 residues: CSVGQGEAGELFF.

The rearrangement links TRBV28 to TRBJ2-5; no DNA is available, so the TRBD1 call from TCRdb remains unchecked. Germline-derived CDR1 and CDR2 are MDHEN and SYDVKM. The CDR3 is made up of 16 amino acids. The CDR3 loop reads CASSLNPGWYQETQYF.

The rearrangement uses TRBV15 and TRBJ2-7; with no DNA, the TCRdb D assignment of TRBD1 cannot be verified. The length of the CDR3 is 16 residues. The germline CDR1 and CDR2 sequences are LNHNV and YYDKDF (reference sequence). CDR3 amino acids: CATSRGDRDRGHEQYF.

This chain links TRBV28 with TRBJ1-2. The CDR3 has 12 amino acids. Germline V gene data show CDR1 as MDHEN and CDR2 as SYDVKM. CDR3 protein: CASRGLDYGYTF.

The chain uses TRBV6-6 and TRBJ2-7; TCRdb's D call of TRBD1 is untestable without DNA. Germline CDR1 MNHNY, CDR2 SVGAGI (reference sequence). This CDR3 spans 15 amino acids. The CDR3 reads CASSYGQGVSYEQYF.